The entry that follows covers one T cell receptor beta chain sequence. The CDR3 consists of 15 residues. V shed 0 bases and J shed 10 bases, with 16 bases lying between them. Germline values: CDR1 KGHSH, CDR2 LQKENI. The table came from immunoSEQ multiplex PCR; TCRdb's copy has only in-frame clones and leaves some out. The table lists fewer than 1.6 million clones, approximately 98.5% of them singletons, with approximately 0.38% in the top ten. The sample belongs to a study of shared clonotypes between healthy human individuals. Every donor was a Caucasian adult from Nashville, Tennessee. This rearrangement joins TRBV18 to TRBJ2-1; possible D gene TRBD2, 6 bases. The clonotype was recovered from a man younger than 45 in good health. The sequencing sample was made of naive CD4+ T cells sorted from blood. Subset: CD45RA+ positively selected. CDR3 nucleotides: TGTGCCAGCTCACCACCGAATAGCGGAATGGGAGAGCAGTTCTTC. Its protein is CASSPPNSGMGEQFF. Together with reference TRBV18 and TRBJ2-1, the CDR3 gives the full variable domain: NAGVMQNPRHLVRRRGQEARLRCSPMKGHSHVYWYRQLPEEGLKFMVYLQKENIIDESGMPKERFSAEFPKEGPSILRIQQVVRGDSAAYFCASSPPNSGMGEQFFGPGTRLTVL.